This T cell receptor beta chain was documented in a study of T cell repertoires in cytomegalovirus infection. As for the study in general: Indications came from public TCR beta signatures; they pointed to CMV infection and to a matching HLA type.

CDR3 length: 15 amino acids. Trimming pared 1 base from V and 0 bases from J, leaving 6 bases between. In germline, CDR1 is SGHVS, CDR2 FQNEAQ. Turning to this clonotype: Its target is not known.

TCRdb re-called the reads with MiXCR, one entry per CDR3 protein. The sample holds approximately 730,000 distinct CDR3 sequences, around 35% seen once. The rearrangement uses TRBV7-8 and TRBJ2-2; D ambiguous. The source was cultured PBMCs, collected from culture after CMV antigen stimulation. The clonotype comes from a human donor in good health (CMV status not recorded). Some clones in this sample may be carry-over from other donors' samples. This CDR3 reads CASSLGGSNTGELFF. Here the CDR3 DNA reads TGTGCCAGCAGCTTAGGGGGATCGAACACCGGGGAGCTGTTTTTT.